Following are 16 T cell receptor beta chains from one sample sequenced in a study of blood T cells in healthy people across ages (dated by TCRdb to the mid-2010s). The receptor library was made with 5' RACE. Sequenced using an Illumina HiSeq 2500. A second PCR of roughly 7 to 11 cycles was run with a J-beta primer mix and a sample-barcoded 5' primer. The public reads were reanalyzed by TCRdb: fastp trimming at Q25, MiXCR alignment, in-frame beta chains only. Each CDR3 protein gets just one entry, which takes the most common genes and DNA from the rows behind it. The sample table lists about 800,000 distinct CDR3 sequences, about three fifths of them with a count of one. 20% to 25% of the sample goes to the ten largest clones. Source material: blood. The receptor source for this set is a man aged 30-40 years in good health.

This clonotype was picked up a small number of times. The CDR3 nucleotides read TGTGCCAGCAGTTCTCTCGGGGCCGGGGATACGCAGTATTTT. This gives the protein CASSSLGAGDTQYF. The chain is built from TRBV28 and TRBJ2-3; either TRBD1 or TRBD2 may supply D (5 bases each). CDR3 length: 14 residues. The ends were cut back, 4 bases at V and 6 bases at J, with 14 bases in the middle. Germline V lookup: CDR1 MDHEN, CDR2 SYDVKM.

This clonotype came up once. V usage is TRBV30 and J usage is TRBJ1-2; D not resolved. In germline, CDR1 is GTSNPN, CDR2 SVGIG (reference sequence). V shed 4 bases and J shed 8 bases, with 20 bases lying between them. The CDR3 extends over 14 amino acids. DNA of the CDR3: TGTGCCTGGAACCTGACACCAGCAATGGAGGGCTACACCTTC. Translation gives CAWNLTPAMEGYTF.

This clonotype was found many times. The CDR3 here is CASSLVGGLSYEQYF. CDR3 bases: TGTGCCAGCAGCTTAGTAGGGGGGCTCTCCTACGAGCAGTACTTC. V is TRBV7-2 and J is TRBJ2-7; D is tentatively TRBD1 or TRBD2 (6 bases each). CDR3 size: 15 residues. Germline values: CDR1 SGHTA, CDR2 FQGNSA. V dropped 1 base and J dropped 0 bases, with 10 bases sitting between them. The full variable domain, in which reference TRBV7-2 and TRBJ2-7 provide the parts outside the CDR3, is GAGVSQSPSNKVTEKGKDVELRCDPISGHTALYWYRQSLGQGLEFLIYFQGNSAPDKSGLPSDRFSAERTGGSVSTLTIQRTQQEDSAVYLCASSLVGGLSYEQYFGPGTRLTVT.

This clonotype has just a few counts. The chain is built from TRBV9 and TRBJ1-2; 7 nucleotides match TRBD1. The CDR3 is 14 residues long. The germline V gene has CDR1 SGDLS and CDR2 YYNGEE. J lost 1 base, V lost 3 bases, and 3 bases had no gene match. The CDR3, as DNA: TGTGCCAGCAGCGCGGGGACAGATAACTATGGCTACACCTTC. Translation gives CASSAGTDNYGYTF. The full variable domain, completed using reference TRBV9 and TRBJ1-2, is DSGVTQTPKHLITATGQRVTLRCSPRSGDLSVYWYQQSLDQGLQFLIQYYNGEERAKGNILERFSAQQFPDLHSELNLSSLELGDSALYFCASSAGTDNYGYTFGSGTRLTVV.

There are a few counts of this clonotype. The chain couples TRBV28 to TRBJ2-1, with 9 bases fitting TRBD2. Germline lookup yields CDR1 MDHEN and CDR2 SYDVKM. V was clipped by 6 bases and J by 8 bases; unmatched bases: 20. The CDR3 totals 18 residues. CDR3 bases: TGTGCCAGCAGAGACACCTCTGTGTATGCGGGAGGGGATGATGAGCAGTTCTTC. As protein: CASRDTSVYAGGDDEQFF.

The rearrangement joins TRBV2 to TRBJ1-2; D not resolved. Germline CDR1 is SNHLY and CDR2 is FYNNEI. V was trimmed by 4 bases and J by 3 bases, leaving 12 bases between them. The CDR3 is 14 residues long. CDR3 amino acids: CASSARTEYYGYTF. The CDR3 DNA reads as TGTGCCAGCAGTGCTAGGACCGAGTACTATGGCTACACCTTC.

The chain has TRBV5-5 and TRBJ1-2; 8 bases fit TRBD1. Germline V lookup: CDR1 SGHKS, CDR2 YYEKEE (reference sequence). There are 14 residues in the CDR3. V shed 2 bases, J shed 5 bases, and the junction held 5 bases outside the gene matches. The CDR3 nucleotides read TGTGCCAGCAGCTTCTACAGACAGGGGTATGGCTACACCTTC. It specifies CASSFYRQGYGYTF.

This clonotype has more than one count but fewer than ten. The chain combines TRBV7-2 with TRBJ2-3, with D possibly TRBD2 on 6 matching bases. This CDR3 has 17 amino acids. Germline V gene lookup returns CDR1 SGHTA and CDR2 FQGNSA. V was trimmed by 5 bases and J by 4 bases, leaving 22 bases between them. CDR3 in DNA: TGTGCCAGCAGCCTTAACCCGGGAGTCCTCCTGGCAGATACGCAGTATTTT. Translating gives CASSLNPGVLLADTQYF.

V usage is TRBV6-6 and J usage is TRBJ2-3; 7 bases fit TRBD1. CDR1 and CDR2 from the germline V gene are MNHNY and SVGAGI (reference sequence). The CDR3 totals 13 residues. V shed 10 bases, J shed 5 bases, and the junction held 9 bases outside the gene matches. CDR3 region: CATSAGGEDTQYF. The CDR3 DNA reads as TGTGCCACCTCGGCAGGGGGAGAAGATACGCAGTATTTT.

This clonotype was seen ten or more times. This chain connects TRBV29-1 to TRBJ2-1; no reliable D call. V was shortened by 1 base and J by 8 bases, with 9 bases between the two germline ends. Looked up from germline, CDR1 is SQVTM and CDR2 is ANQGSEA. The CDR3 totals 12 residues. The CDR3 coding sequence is TGCAGCGTTGAAGTGTGGGGTTATGAGCAGTTCTTC. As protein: CSVEVWGYEQFF.

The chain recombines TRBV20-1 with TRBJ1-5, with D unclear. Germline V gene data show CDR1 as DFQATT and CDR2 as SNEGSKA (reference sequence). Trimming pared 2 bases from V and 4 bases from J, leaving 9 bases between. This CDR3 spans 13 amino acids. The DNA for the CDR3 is TGCAGTGCTAGAAGGGCACTAAATCAGCCCCAGCATTTT. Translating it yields CSARRALNQPQHF.

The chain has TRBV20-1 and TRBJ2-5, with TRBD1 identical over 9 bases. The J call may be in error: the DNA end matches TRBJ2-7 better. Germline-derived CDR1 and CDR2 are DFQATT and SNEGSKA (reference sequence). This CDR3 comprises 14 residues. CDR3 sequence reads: CSAGVGTGLYEQYF. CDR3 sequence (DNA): TGCAGTGCCGGTGTCGGGACAGGGCTATACGAGCAGTACTTC.

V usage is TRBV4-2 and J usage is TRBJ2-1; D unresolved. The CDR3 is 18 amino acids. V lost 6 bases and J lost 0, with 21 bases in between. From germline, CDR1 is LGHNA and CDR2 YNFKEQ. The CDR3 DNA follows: TGTGCCAGCAGGGGGAACGTCGGTAGTCTTGGCTCCTACAATGAGCAGTTCTTC. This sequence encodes CASRGNVGSLGSYNEQFF.

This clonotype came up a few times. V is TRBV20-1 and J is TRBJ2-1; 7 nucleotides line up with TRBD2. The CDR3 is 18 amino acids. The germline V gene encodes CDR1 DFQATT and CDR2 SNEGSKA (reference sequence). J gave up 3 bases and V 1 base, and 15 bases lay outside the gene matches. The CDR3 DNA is TGCAGTGCTAGAGGTGTACAGGATCCTAGCGGTTACTACAATGAGCAGTTCTTC. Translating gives CSARGVQDPSGYYNEQFF.

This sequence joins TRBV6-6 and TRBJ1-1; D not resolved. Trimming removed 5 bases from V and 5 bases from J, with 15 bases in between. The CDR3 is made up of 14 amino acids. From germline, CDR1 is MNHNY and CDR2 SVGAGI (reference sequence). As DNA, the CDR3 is TGTGCCAGCAGTGTTGACCAGACCCCGACTGAAGCTTTCTTT. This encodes CASSVDQTPTEAFF.

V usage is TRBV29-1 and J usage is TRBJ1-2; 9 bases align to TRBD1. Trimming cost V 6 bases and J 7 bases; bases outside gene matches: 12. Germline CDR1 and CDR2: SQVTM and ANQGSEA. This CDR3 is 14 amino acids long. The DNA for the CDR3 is TGCAGCGTCAAACTTACAGGGGGCGGATTTGGCTACACCTTC. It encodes CSVKLTGGGFGYTF. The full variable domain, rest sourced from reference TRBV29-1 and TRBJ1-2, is SAVISQKPSRDICQRGTSLTIQCQVDSQVTMMFWYRQQPGQSLTLIATANQGSEATYESGFVIDKFPISRPNLTFSTLTVSNMSPEDSSIYLCSVKLTGGGFGYTFGSGTRLTVV.